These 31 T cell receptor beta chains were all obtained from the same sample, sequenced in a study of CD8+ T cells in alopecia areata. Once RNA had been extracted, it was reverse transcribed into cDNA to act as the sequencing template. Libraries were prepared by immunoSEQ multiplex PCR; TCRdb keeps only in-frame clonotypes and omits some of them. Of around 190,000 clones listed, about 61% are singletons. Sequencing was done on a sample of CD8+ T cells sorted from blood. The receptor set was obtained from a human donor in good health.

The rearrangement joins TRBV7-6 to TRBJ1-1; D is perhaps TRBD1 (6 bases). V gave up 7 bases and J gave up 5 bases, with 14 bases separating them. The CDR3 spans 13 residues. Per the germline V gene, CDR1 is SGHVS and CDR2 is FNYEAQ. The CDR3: CASTPRGRTEAFF. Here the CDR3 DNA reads TGTGCCAGCACCCCCAGGGGTCGGACTGAAGCTTTCTTT.

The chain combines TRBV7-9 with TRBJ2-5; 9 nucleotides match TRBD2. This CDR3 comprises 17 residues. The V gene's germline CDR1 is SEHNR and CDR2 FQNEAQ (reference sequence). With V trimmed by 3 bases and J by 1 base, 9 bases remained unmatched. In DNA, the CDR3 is TGTGCCAGCAGCTTCGCGGGAGGGTCATGGGGCCAAGAGACCCAGTACTTC. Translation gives CASSFAGGSWGQETQYF.

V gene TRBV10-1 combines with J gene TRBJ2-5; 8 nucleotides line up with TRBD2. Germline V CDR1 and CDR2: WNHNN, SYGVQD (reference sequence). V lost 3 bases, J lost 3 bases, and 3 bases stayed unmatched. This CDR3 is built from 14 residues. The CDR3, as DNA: TGCGCCAGCAGTGAAGTTAGCGGGGAAGAGACCCAGTACTTC. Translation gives CASSEVSGEETQYF.

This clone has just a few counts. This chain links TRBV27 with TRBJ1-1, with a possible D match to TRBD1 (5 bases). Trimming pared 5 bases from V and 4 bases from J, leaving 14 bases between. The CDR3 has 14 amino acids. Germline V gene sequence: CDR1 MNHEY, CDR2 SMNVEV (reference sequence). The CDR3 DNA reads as TGTGCCAGCAGTCCGCAGGGTACAGGCACTGAAGCTTTCTTT. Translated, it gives CASSPQGTGTEAFF.

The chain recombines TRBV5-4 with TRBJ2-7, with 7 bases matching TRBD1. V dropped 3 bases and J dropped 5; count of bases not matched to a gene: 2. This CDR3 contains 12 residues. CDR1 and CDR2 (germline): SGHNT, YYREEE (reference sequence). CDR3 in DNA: TGTGCCAGCAGCTCCACAGGGGACGAGCAGTACTTC. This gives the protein CASSSTGDEQYF.

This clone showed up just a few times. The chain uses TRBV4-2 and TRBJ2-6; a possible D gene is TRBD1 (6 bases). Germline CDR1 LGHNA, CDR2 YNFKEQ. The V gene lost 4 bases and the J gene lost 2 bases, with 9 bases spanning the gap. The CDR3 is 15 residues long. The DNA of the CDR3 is TGTGCCAGCAGCCCTACAGGGACTGGGGCCAACGTCCTGACTTTC. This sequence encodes CASSPTGTGANVLTF.

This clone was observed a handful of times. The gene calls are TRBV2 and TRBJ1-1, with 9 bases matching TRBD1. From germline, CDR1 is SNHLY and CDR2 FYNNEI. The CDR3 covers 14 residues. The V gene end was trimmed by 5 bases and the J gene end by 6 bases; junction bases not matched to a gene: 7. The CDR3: CASSSDRGGSEAFF. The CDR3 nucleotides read TGTGCCAGCAGTTCGGACAGGGGTGGCTCTGAAGCTTTCTTT.

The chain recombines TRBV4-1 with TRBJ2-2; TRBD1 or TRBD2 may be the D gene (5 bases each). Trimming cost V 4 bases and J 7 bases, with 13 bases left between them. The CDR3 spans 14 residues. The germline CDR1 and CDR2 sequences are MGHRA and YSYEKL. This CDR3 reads CASSPPGAVGELFF. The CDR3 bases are TGCGCCAGCAGCCCCCCCGGGGCCGTCGGGGAGCTGTTTTTT.

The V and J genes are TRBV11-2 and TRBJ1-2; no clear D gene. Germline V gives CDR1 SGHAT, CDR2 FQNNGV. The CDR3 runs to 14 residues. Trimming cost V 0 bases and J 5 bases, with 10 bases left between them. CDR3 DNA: TGTGCCAGCAGCTTAGATCACGAGGTTTATGGCTACACCTTC. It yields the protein CASSLDHEVYGYTF.

The CDR3 loop is CASSVEGGSYEQYF. DNA of the CDR3: TGTGCCAGCAGCGTAGAAGGTGGCTCCTACGAGCAGTACTTC. V is TRBV9 and J is TRBJ2-7; D unresolved. The V and J ends lost 0 bases and 0 bases respectively, with 7 bases between them. The CDR3 extends over 14 amino acids. Germline V lookup: CDR1 SGDLS, CDR2 YYNGEE.

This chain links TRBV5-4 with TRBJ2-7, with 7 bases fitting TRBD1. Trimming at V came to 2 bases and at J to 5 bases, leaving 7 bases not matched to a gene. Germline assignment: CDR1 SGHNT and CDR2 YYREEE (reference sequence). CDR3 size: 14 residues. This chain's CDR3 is CASSLITGAHEQYF. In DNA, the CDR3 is TGTGCCAGCAGCTTAATTACAGGGGCCCACGAGCAGTACTTC.

CDR3 coding DNA: TGTGCCAGCTCCCCAGGGGTTGGCTACACCTTC. Translating it yields CASSPGVGYTF. The chain uses TRBV27 and TRBJ1-2; possible D gene TRBD1, 6 bases. The CDR3 covers 11 residues. CDR1 and CDR2 (germline): MNHEY, SMNVEV (reference sequence). Trimming removed 8 bases from V and 7 bases from J, with 11 bases in between.

The CDR3, as DNA: TGTGCCAGCAGCGTGACAGGGAATGAGCAGTTCTTC. It specifies CASSVTGNEQFF. This sequence joins TRBV5-6 and TRBJ2-1; 7 positions match TRBD1. The CDR3 is 12 residues long. CDR1 and CDR2 from the germline V gene are SGHDT and YYEEEE. J was trimmed by 7 bases and V by 4 bases; bases with no gene match: 2.

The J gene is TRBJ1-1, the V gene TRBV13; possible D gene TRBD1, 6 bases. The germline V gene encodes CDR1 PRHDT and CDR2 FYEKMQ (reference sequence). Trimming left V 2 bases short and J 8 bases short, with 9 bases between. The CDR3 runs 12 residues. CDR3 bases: TGTGCCAGCAGCTTAAGGGGGAACGAAGCTTTCTTT. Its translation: CASSLRGNEAFF.

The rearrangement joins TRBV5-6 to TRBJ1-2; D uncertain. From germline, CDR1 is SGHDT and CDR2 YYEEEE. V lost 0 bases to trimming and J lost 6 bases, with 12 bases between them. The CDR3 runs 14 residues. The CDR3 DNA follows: TGTGCCAGCAGCTTGGCCTCGGGTCTCAATGGCTACACCTTC. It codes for CASSLASGLNGYTF. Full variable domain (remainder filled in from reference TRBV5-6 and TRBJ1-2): DAGVTQSPTHLIKTRGQQVTLRCSPKSGHDTVSWYQQALGQGPQFIFQYYEEEERQRGNFPDRFSGHQFPNYSSELNVNALLLGDSALYLCASSLASGLNGYTFGSGTRLTVV.

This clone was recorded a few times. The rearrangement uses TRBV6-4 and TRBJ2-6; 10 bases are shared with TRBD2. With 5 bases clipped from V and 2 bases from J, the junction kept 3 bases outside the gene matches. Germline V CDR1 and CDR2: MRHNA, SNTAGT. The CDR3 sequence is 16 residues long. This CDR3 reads CASSNLAGAGANVLTF. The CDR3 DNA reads TGTGCCAGCAGTAACCTAGCGGGGGCTGGGGCCAACGTCCTGACTTTC.

CDR3 loop: CASSHDGILGTFAFF. The CDR3 coding sequence is TGCGCCAGCAGCCACGACGGGATCTTAGGTACTTTTGCTTTCTTT. This sequence joins TRBV5-1 and TRBJ1-1; D gene unclear. The ends were cut back, 4 bases at V and 11 bases at J, with 24 bases in the middle. CDR1 is SGHRS and CDR2 is YFSETQ in the germline V gene. CDR3 length equals 15 residues.

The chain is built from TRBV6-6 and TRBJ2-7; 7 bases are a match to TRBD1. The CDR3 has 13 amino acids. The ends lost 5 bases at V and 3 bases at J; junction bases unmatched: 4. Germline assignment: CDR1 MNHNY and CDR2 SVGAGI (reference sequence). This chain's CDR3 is CASSEGASYEQYF. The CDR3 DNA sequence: TGTGCCAGCAGTGAGGGGGCCAGCTACGAGCAGTACTTC.

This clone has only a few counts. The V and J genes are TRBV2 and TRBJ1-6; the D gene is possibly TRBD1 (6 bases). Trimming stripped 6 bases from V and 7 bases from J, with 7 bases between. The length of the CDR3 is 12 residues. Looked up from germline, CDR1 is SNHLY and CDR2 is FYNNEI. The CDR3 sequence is CASRQGNSPLHF. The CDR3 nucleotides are TGTGCCAGCAGACAGGGAAATTCACCCCTCCACTTT.

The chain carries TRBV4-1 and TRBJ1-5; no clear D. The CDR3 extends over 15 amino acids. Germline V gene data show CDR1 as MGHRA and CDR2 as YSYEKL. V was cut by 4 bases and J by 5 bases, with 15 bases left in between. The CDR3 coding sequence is TGCGCCAGCAGCCGCACAGCGGACCCATATCAGCCCCAGCATTTT. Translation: CASSRTADPYQPQHF.

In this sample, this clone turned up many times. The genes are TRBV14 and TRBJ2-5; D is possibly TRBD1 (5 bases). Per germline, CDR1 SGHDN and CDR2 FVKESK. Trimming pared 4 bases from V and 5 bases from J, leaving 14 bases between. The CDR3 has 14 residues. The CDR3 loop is CASSLFGRDETQYF. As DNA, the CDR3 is TGTGCCAGCAGCCTCTTTGGCAGGGATGAGACCCAGTACTTC.

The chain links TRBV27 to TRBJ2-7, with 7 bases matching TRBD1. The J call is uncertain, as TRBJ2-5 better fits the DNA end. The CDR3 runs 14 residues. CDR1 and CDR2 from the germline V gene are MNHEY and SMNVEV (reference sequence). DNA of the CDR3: TGTGCCAGCGGGCTTGGGACAGCCCAAGAGACCCAGTACTTC. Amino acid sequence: CASGLGTAQETQYF.

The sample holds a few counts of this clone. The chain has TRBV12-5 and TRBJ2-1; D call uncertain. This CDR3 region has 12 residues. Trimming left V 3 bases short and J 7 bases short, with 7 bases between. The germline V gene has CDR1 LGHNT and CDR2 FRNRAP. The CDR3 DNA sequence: TGTGCTAGTGGTTTTAGTGAAAATGAGCAGTTCTTC. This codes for CASGFSENEQFF.

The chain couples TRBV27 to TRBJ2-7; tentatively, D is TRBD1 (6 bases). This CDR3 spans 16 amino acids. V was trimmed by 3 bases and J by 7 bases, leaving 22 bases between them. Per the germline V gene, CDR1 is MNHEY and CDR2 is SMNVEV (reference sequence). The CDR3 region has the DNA TGTGCCAGCAGTTTGCTGAATAAATGGGACATCGAGGAGCAGTACTTC. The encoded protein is CASSLLNKWDIEEQYF.

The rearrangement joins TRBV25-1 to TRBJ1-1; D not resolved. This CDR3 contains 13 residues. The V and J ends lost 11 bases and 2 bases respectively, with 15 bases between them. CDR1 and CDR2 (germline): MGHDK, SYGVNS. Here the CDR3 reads CASGPAANTEAFF. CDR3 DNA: TGTGCCTCAGGACCCGCAGCCAACACTGAAGCTTTCTTT.

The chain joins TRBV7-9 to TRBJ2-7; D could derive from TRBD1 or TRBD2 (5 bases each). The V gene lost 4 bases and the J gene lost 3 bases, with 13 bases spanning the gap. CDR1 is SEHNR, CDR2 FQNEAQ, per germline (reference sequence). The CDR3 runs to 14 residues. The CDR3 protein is CASSSGPSHYEQYF. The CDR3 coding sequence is TGTGCCAGCAGCTCGGGACCGTCCCACTACGAGCAGTACTTC.

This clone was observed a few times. CDR3 nucleotide sequence: TGTGCCAGCAGCCTAGTAGGGACCGGGGAGCTGTTTTTT. It yields the protein CASSLVGTGELFF. The chain is built from TRBV5-4 and TRBJ2-2; D is unresolved. The V gene's germline CDR1 is SGHNT and CDR2 YYREEE (reference sequence). CDR3 length equals 13 residues. V was cut by 4 bases and J by 5 bases, with 9 bases left in between.

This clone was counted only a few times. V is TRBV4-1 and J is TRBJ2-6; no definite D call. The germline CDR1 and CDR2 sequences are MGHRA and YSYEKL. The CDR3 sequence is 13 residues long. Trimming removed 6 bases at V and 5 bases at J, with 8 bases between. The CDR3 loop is CASSLWRANVLTF. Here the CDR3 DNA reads TGCGCCAGCAGTCTTTGGAGGGCCAACGTCCTGACTTTC.

CDR3 sequence reads: CASSPGGTEQFF. CDR3 bases: TGCGCCAGCAGCCCAGGGGGGACAGAGCAGTTCTTC. The chain uses TRBV5-1 and TRBJ2-1; a weak D match, TRBD1 (7 bases). In germline, CDR1 is SGHRS, CDR2 YFSETQ. Deletions cut 4 bases from V and 10 bases from J, with 12 bases between. The CDR3 spans 12 residues.

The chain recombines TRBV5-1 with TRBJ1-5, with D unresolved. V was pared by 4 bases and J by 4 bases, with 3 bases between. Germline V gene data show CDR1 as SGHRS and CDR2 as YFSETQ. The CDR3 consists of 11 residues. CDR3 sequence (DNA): TGCGCCAGCAGCCTTAATCAGCCCCAGCATTTT. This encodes CASSLNQPQHF.

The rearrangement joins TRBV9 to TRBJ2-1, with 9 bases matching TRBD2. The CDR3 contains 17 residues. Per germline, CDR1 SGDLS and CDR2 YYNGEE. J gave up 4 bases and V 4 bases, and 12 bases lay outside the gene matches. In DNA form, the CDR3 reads TGTGCCAGCAGCCCCCAAGATAGCGGGGGCTTTTACAATGAGCAGTTCTTC. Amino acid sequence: CASSPQDSGGFYNEQFF.